The rows below give T cell receptor beta chains drawn from one sample of a study of OX40 agonist ivuxolimab in advanced cancers. Sequencing was performed with immunoSEQ multiplex PCR; in TCRdb, only in-frame clones are kept and a portion is missing. The sample carries 100,000 or so clones, roughly nine tenths recorded once. Source: CD4+ or CD8+ T cells sorted from blood, taken in a trial of the OX40 agonist ivuxolimab. Receptors were obtained from an adult with an advanced solid tumor such as melanoma, head and neck, liver or kidney cancer. The CDR3 runs from the conserved cysteine through the conserved F or W. Each record gives: CDR3 length, D gene, J gene, V gene, clone size, CDR3 protein, CDR3 DNA. The D gene is left open where the match is weak. Size is stated for part of the rows, as once, few or many counts, or as a class when the clone is expanded.

14,TRBD2,TRBJ2-1,TRBV14,NA,CASSSQRGGDEQFF,TGTGCCAGCAGCTCCCAACGGGGGGGCGATGAGCAGTTCTTC
17,NA,TRBJ2-7,TRBV21-1,NA,CASSKKVRTGGKYEQYF,TGTGCCAGCAGCAAAAAGGTCCGGACAGGGGGCAAATACGAGCAGTACTTC
13,NA,TRBJ2-5,TRBV18,NA,CASSLVGGETQYF,TGTGCCAGCTCTCTGGTGGGGGGAGAGACCCAGTACTTC
15,TRBD1,TRBJ1-1,TRBV5-1,NA,CASSLDRGDETEAFF,TGCGCCAGCAGCCTGGACAGGGGCGATGAGACTGAAGCTTTCTTT
17,TRBD2,TRBJ2-1,TRBV11-2,NA,CASSSTFSGSPGNEQFF,TGTGCCAGCAGCTCAACCTTTAGCGGGAGTCCCGGAAATGAGCAGTTCTTC
14,TRBD2,TRBJ2-1,TRBV5-1,NA,CASSLADTYNEQFF,TGCGCCAGCAGCCTAGCGGATACCTACAATGAGCAGTTCTTC
13,NA,TRBJ2-7,TRBV30,NA,CAWSAANTYEQYF,TGTGCCTGGAGTGCTGCCAATACCTACGAGCAGTACTTC
12,NA,TRBJ2-2,TRBV7-3,NA,CASSRMNGELFF,TGTGCCAGCAGCAGGATGAACGGGGAGCTGTTTTTT
14,NA,TRBJ2-3,TRBV28,NA,CASSSPGSSDTQYF,TGTGCCAGCAGTTCTCCAGGTTCGTCAGATACGCAGTATTTT
15,NA,TRBJ2-6,TRBV7-9,NA,CASSLAGSGANVLTF,TGTGCCAGCAGCTTAGCAGGATCTGGGGCCAACGTCCTGACTTTC
15,NA,TRBJ2-7,TRBV4-3,NA,CASSQDFRSSYEQYF,TGCGCCAGCAGCCAAGATTTCCGTAGCTCCTACGAGCAGTACTTC
14,TRBD1,TRBJ2-4,TRBV27,NA,CASSFWGQGDIQYF,TGTGCCAGCAGTTTCTGGGGGCAGGGGGACATTCAGTACTTC
15,NA,TRBJ1-1,TRBV14,NA,CASSQPGGGGAEAFF,TGTGCCAGCAGCCAACCCGGGGGAGGAGGGGCTGAAGCTTTCTTT
16,NA,TRBJ2-1,TRBV11-2,once,CASSPLTGVGYNEQFF,TGTGCCAGCAGCCCCCTGACTGGAGTTGGGTACAATGAGCAGTTCTTC